The rows below give T cell receptor beta chains drawn from one sample of a study of OX40 agonist ivuxolimab in advanced cancers. Assay used: immunoSEQ multiplex PCR; TCRdb lists only in-frame clones, some missing. This sample has tens of thousands of clones; about 93% occur once, and the top ten carry 4% to 5%. Sample: CD4+ or CD8+ T cells sorted from blood, taken in a trial of the OX40 agonist ivuxolimab. These receptors were taken from an adult with an advanced solid tumor such as melanoma, head and neck, liver or kidney cancer. The CDR3 runs from the conserved cysteine through the conserved F or W. A D gene is named only where the DNA matches it firmly. Clone size is not always given. Where it is, it says once, few, many or a class for expanded clones.

CDR3 DNA,CDR3 protein,D gene,V gene,J gene,clone size,CDR3 length
TGTGCCAGCAGTGAAGAGCAATGGTCCTACGAGCAGTACTTC,CASSEEQWSYEQYF,.,TRBV6-1,TRBJ2-7,.,14
TGTGCCAGCAGCTTAGCAGGTCCGGGGGACAATGAGCAGTTCTTC,CASSLAGPGDNEQFF,.,TRBV7-2,TRBJ2-1,.,15
TGTGCCAGCAGCCCAAGACGTACTGGAAACACCATATATTTT,CASSPRRTGNTIYF,.,TRBV7-9,TRBJ1-3,.,14
TGTGCCAGCAGTTTTGTCTCTGGGGCCAACGTCCTGACTTTC,CASSFVSGANVLTF,.,TRBV28,TRBJ2-6,.,14
TGTGCCAGCAGCTTTAATCGAGCTTTGGAGACCCAGTACTTC,CASSFNRALETQYF,.,TRBV7-2,TRBJ2-5,.,14
TGTGCATTCCAGCCTCAAGAGACCCAGTACTTC,CAFQPQETQYF,.,TRBV30,TRBJ2-5,.,11
TGTGCCAGCAGCTTGGCGGGGGGCCGAGAGACCCAGTACTTC,CASSLAGGRETQYF,.,TRBV5-8,TRBJ2-5,.,14
TGTGCCAGCAGCCGCACAGGGGCGGGAGAGACCCAGTACTTC,CASSRTGAGETQYF,TRBD1,TRBV7-2,TRBJ2-5,.,14
TGTGCCTGGAGTCCCCGGGGGACTAGCGGGAACACGCAGTATTTT,CAWSPRGTSGNTQYF,TRBD2,TRBV30,TRBJ2-3,.,15
TGTGCCAGCAGCAGGCAGGGGGCGGGTAACATTCAGTACTTC,CASSRQGAGNIQYF,TRBD1,TRBV7-2,TRBJ2-4,.,14
TGTGCCAGCAGCTTAGGGGTCAGAAATTCACCCCTCCACTTT,CASSLGVRNSPLHF,.,TRBV11-2,TRBJ1-6,.,14
TGTGCCAGTATCCAGGGGGCGCAAAGGCGAACTGAAGCTTTCTTT,CASIQGAQRRTEAFF,TRBD1,TRBV28,TRBJ1-1,.,15
TGTGCCTGGAGTGCCCAGACAGGGTCACGAACTGAAGCTTTCTTT,CAWSAQTGSRTEAFF,TRBD1,TRBV30,TRBJ1-1,few,15
TGTGCCAGCAGTACTACAGGGTCGTCTAATGAAAAACTGTTTTTT,CASSTTGSSNEKLFF,.,TRBV6-5,TRBJ1-4,.,15
TGTGCCAGCAGTCACGGGAGTCTACCTGGCTACACCTTC,CASSHGSLPGYTF,.,TRBV7-8,TRBJ1-2,.,13
TGTGCCAGCTCTACAGGGGGAAATCAGCCCCAGCATTTT,CASSTGGNQPQHF,TRBD1,TRBV7-8,TRBJ1-5,once,13
TGTGCCATCAGCCCTACAGGGACTGAGCAGTTCTTC,CAISPTGTEQFF,.,TRBV10-3,TRBJ2-1,.,12
TGTGCCACCAGCAGGATGGACAGCAAAAACATTCAGTACTTC,CATSRMDSKNIQYF,.,TRBV15,TRBJ2-4,.,14
TGTGCCAGCAGTGCAGTTAACTATGGCTACACCTTC,CASSAVNYGYTF,.,TRBV28,TRBJ1-2,.,12
TGCGCCAGCAGGGATGGACGGTCTAGCACAGATACGCAGTATTTT,CASRDGRSSTDTQYF,.,TRBV5-1,TRBJ2-3,.,15
TGTGCCAGCAGCCGGACTAGCGGGGGGTCCTACGAGCAGTACTTC,CASSRTSGGSYEQYF,TRBD2,TRBV7-2,TRBJ2-7,.,15
TGTGCCAGCAGCTTCACGGGACAGAACTTTAATGGCTACACCTTC,CASSFTGQNFNGYTF,TRBD1,TRBV11-1,TRBJ1-2,.,15
TGTGCCAGCAGCTTTTTGGCAGGGGGAGAGACCCAGTACTTC,CASSFLAGGETQYF,TRBD1,TRBV5-5,TRBJ2-5,.,14
TGTGCCAGCAGCTTTCTCGGATCTAGCGGGGGTCGGGGAGATACGCAGTATTTT,CASSFLGSSGGRGDTQYF,TRBD2,TRBV5-6,TRBJ2-3,.,18
TGTGCCAGCAGCTTACAGGAGGGGCCGGAGCTGTTTTTT,CASSLQEGPELFF,.,TRBV7-3,TRBJ2-2,.,13
TGTGCCAGCAGCTTAGGGCAGTACAATGAGCAGTTCTTC,CASSLGQYNEQFF,.,TRBV7-9,TRBJ2-1,.,13
TGTGCCAGCAGCCAAGATGCGGGCAATGAGCAGTTCTTC,CASSQDAGNEQFF,.,TRBV4-2,TRBJ2-1,.,13
TGTGCCAGCAGGGCGGGACTAGCTTTATACAATGAGCAGTTCTTC,CASRAGLALYNEQFF,TRBD2,TRBV6-5,TRBJ2-1,.,15
TGTGCCAGTAGCGGCACAGGGGGCAGCCATCAGCCCCAGCATTTT,CASSGTGGSHQPQHF,TRBD1,TRBV19,TRBJ1-5,.,15
TGCGCCAGCAGACCAACAGCCGCTCTCAATCAGCCCCAGCATTTT,CASRPTAALNQPQHF,.,TRBV5-1,TRBJ1-5,few,15
TGTGCCAGTAGTATGAACAGGGGGATAACTGAAGCTTTCTTT,CASSMNRGITEAFF,TRBD1,TRBV19,TRBJ1-1,.,14
TGTGCCAGCAGCATACAGGGGGCGGGTAATTCACCCCTCCACTTT,CASSIQGAGNSPLHF,TRBD1,TRBV27,TRBJ1-6,.,15
TGTGCCAGCAGCCAAAGGACAGGGTCCACTGCAAGCTACACCTTC,CASSQRTGSTASYTF,TRBD1,TRBV5-4,TRBJ1-2,.,15
TGTGCCAGCAGGAAGGTCACAGGGACAGATACGCAGTATTTT,CASRKVTGTDTQYF,.,TRBV6-1,TRBJ2-3,.,14
TGTGCCAGCAGCTTAAGGGGTTTTGACGACGAGCAGTACTTC,CASSLRGFDDEQYF,.,TRBV5-4,TRBJ2-7,.,14
TGTGCCTGGAGGCTGGAGAGAGAGAATGAGCAGTTCTTC,CAWRLERENEQFF,.,TRBV30,TRBJ2-1,once,13
TGTGCCAGCAGCCCCCGGCAGGGGGGATCCTACGAGCAGTACTTC,CASSPRQGGSYEQYF,.,TRBV9,TRBJ2-7,.,15
TGCAGCGTTGAAATGGTGAGGCCAGGAGGCTACACCTTC,CSVEMVRPGGYTF,.,TRBV29-1,TRBJ1-2,few,13
TGTGCCAGCAGAACTCCTCAGGGGGCGAAGTCTGAAGCTTTCTTT,CASRTPQGAKSEAFF,TRBD1,TRBV28,TRBJ1-1,.,15
TGTGCCAGCAGCATGGGACAGAGCAATCAGCCCCAGCATTTT,CASSMGQSNQPQHF,TRBD1,TRBV7-2,TRBJ1-5,.,14
TGTGCCAGCAGCTTCGGTGGGACTAGGCCCTACAATGAGCAGTTCTTC,CASSFGGTRPYNEQFF,TRBD2,TRBV5-4,TRBJ2-1,.,16
TGCGCCAGCAGCTTAACTAGCGGTACGAACACCGGGGAGCTGTTTTTT,CASSLTSGTNTGELFF,TRBD2,TRBV5-1,TRBJ2-2,.,16
TGTGCCAGCACCCCTGACCCCGATGAGCAGTTCTTC,CASTPDPDEQFF,.,TRBV6-5,TRBJ2-1,.,12
TGTGCCAGTAACCCAGTGGGGACAAAAAGGGGTCAGTTCTTC,CASNPVGTKRGQFF,.,TRBV19,TRBJ2-1,.,14
TGTGCCTGGGGCGACAGGGATCCCGGGGAGCTGTTTTTT,CAWGDRDPGELFF,TRBD1,TRBV30,TRBJ2-2,.,13
TGTGCCAGCAGCTTTAACAGGGTTACTGAAGCTTTCTTT,CASSFNRVTEAFF,.,TRBV11-3,TRBJ1-1,.,13
TGTGCCTGGACCGCCGGTACACGCTCTGGAAACACCATATATTTT,CAWTAGTRSGNTIYF,.,TRBV30,TRBJ1-3,.,15
TGTGCCAGCAGCAAAGCGACCAGGGTAGATACGCAGTATTTT,CASSKATRVDTQYF,.,TRBV21-1,TRBJ2-3,.,14
TGTGCCACCAGCACTCCTGAGGCGGGAGTGGGCAATGAGCAGTTCTTC,CATSTPEAGVGNEQFF,TRBD2,TRBV15,TRBJ2-1,few,16
TGTGCCAGCAGCTGGACAGGGGCGACCACAGATACGCAGTATTTT,CASSWTGATTDTQYF,TRBD1,TRBV5-6,TRBJ2-3,.,15
TGTGCCAGCAGCTCCCGAGTGGGGGTGAGCACAGATACGCAGTATTTT,CASSSRVGVSTDTQYF,.,TRBV5-4,TRBJ2-3,once,16
TGTGCCAGCAGCTTACAGGGCGATCAGCCCCAGCATTTT,CASSLQGDQPQHF,.,TRBV7-8,TRBJ1-5,.,13
TGTGCCAGCAGTCCGGGACAGGGCACCGACACTGAAGCTTTCTTT,CASSPGQGTDTEAFF,TRBD1,TRBV6-6,TRBJ1-1,once,15